This T cell receptor beta chain came from a study of CD8+ T cells in alopecia areata. General study findings and limits: Mice showed TCR sharing more clearly than patients did, possibly owing to HLA. Sequence data from scalp samples additionally include resident alphabeta T cells of normal skin. Affected lesional scalp, above all in alopecia totalis/universalis, was more clonal than normal scalp.

In each case, RNA was isolated and then reverse transcribed into cDNA as the sequencing template. Produced via immunoSEQ multiplex PCR; TCRdb's table is partial and in-frame only. Here the sample spans under 150,000 clones, approximately 65% being singletons. The CDR3 extends over 11 amino acids. Germline values: CDR1 DFQATT, CDR2 SNEGSKA (reference sequence). Trimming pared 3 bases from V and 8 bases from J, leaving 7 bases between. As regards this clone: Its antigen is not identified.

Sorting from PBMCs produced CD4+ and CD8+ T cells. This receptor was obtained from a human donor in good health. The rearrangement links TRBV20-1 to TRBJ1-4, with D perhaps matching TRBD1 (5 bases). The sequenced sample consisted of CD8+ T cells sorted from blood. The CDR3 loop reads CSARRGEKLFF. CDR3 DNA sequence: TGCAGTGCTAGGAGGGGAGAAAAACTGTTTTTT.